These 15 T cell receptor beta chains originate from one sample sequenced in a study of CD8 T cells in ankylosing spondylitis. Study outcomes and limitations: A TCR beta motif made of 7 to 9 highly homologous variants seemed typical of ankylosing spondylitis blood.

These receptors are not linked to any known antigen. Each CDR3 protein is one row after TCRdb ran MiXCR on the 5' RACE reads. The data contain 500,000 to 650,000 distinct CDR3 sequences, approximately 5.3% of them singletons. The material sequenced was blood, either unsorted or a sorted T cell fraction (not recorded which). These receptors all come from a male donor with ankylosing spondylitis.

Ten or more counts support this clonotype. The chain employs TRBV20-1 and TRBJ1-5, with 8 bases that match TRBD1. The CDR3 totals 15 residues. The germline CDR1 and CDR2 sequences are DFQATT and SNEGSKA (reference sequence). V lost 5 bases to trimming and J lost 5 bases; unmatched junction nucleotides: 11. CDR3: CSAHRRGQVDQPQHF. The DNA of the CDR3 is TGCAGTGCTCACCGTAGGGGACAGGTGGATCAGCCCCAGCATTTT.

In this sample, this clonotype turned up many times. CDR3 residues: CASSYSGRAGRSYEQYF. CDR3 nucleotide sequence: TGTGCCAGCAGTTACTCAGGCCGGGCAGGCAGATCCTACGAGCAGTACTTC. The chain is built from TRBV6-5 and TRBJ2-7; D unresolved. The V gene's germline CDR1 is MNHEY and CDR2 SVGAGI. Trimming shortened V by 0 bases and J by 1 base, and 16 bases separated the two germline ends. The CDR3 is 17 residues long.

This clonotype was seen at least ten times. J is TRBJ2-1 and V is TRBV5-1; TRBD2 might be the D (6 bases). The V gene lost 0 bases and the J gene lost 7 bases, with 8 bases spanning the gap. There are 13 residues in the CDR3. Germline V gene sequence: CDR1 SGHRS, CDR2 YFSETQ. The CDR3 region is CASSLGGVNEQFF. CDR3 DNA sequence: TGCGCCAGCAGCTTGGGCGGGGTAAATGAGCAGTTCTTC. Supplemented by reference TRBV5-1 and TRBJ2-1, the full variable domain reads KAGVTQTPRYLIKTRGQQVTLSCSPISGHRSVSWYQQTPGQGLQFLFEYFSETQRNKGNFPGRFSGRQFSNSRSEMNVSTLELGDSALYLCASSLGGVNEQFFGPGTRLTVL.

This clonotype came up many times. The chain links TRBV5-5 to TRBJ2-7; 7 nucleotides align to TRBD2. The CDR3 runs to 13 residues. Germline CDR1 reads SGHKS; CDR2 reads YYEKEE (reference sequence). V lost 2 bases, J lost 6 bases, and 5 bases stayed unmatched. CDR3 nucleotides: TGTGCCAGCAGCTTAAGCGAGCGGGGCGAGCAGTACTTC. Amino acid sequence: CASSLSERGEQYF.

Ten or more counts support this clonotype. This rearrangement joins TRBV11-2 to TRBJ1-1, with D unclear. Trimming took off 5 bases at V and 1 base at J, with 8 bases between the two ends. This CDR3 is built from 13 residues. Germline assignment: CDR1 SGHAT and CDR2 FQNNGV. Here the CDR3 DNA reads TGTGCCAGCAGCAATAACCGGAACACTGAAGCTTTCTTT. Amino acids: CASSNNRNTEAFF.

On this clonotype: A read error is possible here, since a much larger clone lies one base away. This chain links TRBV7-6 with TRBJ2-1; 10 bases line up with TRBD1. V lost 0 bases and J lost 2; bases outside the gene matches: 13. Germline lookup yields CDR1 SGHVS and CDR2 FNYEAQ. CDR3 length: 20 residues. DNA of the CDR3: TGTGCCAGCAGCTTAGCTAGGCGGGGACAGGGGTTCACCACCTACAATGAGCAGTTCTTC. The encoded protein is CASSLARRGQGFTTYNEQFF.

This clonotype has ten or more counts. This sequence joins TRBV29-1 and TRBJ2-3, with D perhaps TRBD2 (5 bases). V was clipped by 7 bases and J by 2 bases, with 16 bases between them. The CDR3 has 14 amino acids. Germline V CDR1 and CDR2: SQVTM, ANQGSEA. The CDR3 is CSASGLAPTDTQYF. The CDR3 bases are TGCAGCGCATCGGGGTTAGCGCCCACAGATACGCAGTATTTT.

The chain joins TRBV7-8 to TRBJ2-7, with D unclear. The germline V gene has CDR1 SGHVS and CDR2 FQNEAQ. The CDR3 totals 17 residues. V gave up 1 base and J gave up 2 bases, with 18 bases separating them. The DNA for the CDR3 is TGTGCCAGCAGCTTAGAAGTGGTGGTGACGCTTACCTACGAGCAGTACTTC. Amino acids: CASSLEVVVTLTYEQYF. Full variable domain (missing parts from reference TRBV7-8 and TRBJ2-7): GAGVSQSPRYKVAKRGQDVALRCDPISGHVSLFWYQQALGQGPEFLTYFQNEAQLDKSGLPSDRFFAERPEGSVSTLKIQRTQQEDSAVYLCASSLEVVVTLTYEQYFGPGTRLTVT.

There are many counts of this clonotype. The chain employs TRBV10-3 and TRBJ2-7; a possible D gene is TRBD1 (6 bases). The CDR3 is made up of 14 amino acids. Germline V gene sequence: CDR1 ENHRY, CDR2 SYGVKD. V was shortened by 6 bases and J by 4 bases, with 16 bases between the two germline ends. The CDR3 bases are TGTGCCATCAGCGATGGCAGGGGAAATTACGAGCAGTACTTC. It encodes CAISDGRGNYEQYF.

This clonotype was found many times. The V gene is TRBV7-9, the J gene TRBJ2-1; TRBD2 matches at 11 bases. Per germline, CDR1 SEHNR and CDR2 FQNEAQ (reference sequence). The CDR3 loop spans 15 amino acids. V lost 5 bases, J lost 9 bases, and 9 bases stayed unmatched. CDR3 nucleotide sequence: TGTGCCAGCAGCCCAGTTGGGACTAGCGGAGGTGAGCAGTTCTTC. Encoded protein: CASSPVGTSGGEQFF.

This clonotype was seen ten or more times. The rearrangement joins TRBV6-2 or TRBV6-3 to TRBJ2-1, with TRBD2 matching over 8 bases. The germline V gene encodes CDR1 MNHEY and CDR2 SVGEGT. The CDR3 is 15 residues long. The V gene end was trimmed by 4 bases and the J gene end by 3 bases; junction bases not matched to a gene: 5. The CDR3 DNA reads as TGTGCCAGCAGTTCCCTAGCGGGCCTCTACAATGAGCAGTTCTTC. Protein sequence: CASSSLAGLYNEQFF.

This clonotype was picked up many times. The chain combines TRBV15 with TRBJ2-7; D possibly uses TRBD1 or TRBD2 (5 bases each). The CDR3 is made up of 14 amino acids. With 1 base removed from V and 2 bases from J, the gap between germline ends came to 9 bases. Germline-derived CDR1 and CDR2 are LNHNV and YYDKDF (reference sequence). The CDR3 loop reads CATSRGGVPYEQYF. The CDR3 DNA reads TGTGCCACCAGCAGAGGAGGGGTACCCTACGAGCAGTACTTC.

This clonotype was seen repeatedly, ten times or more. J is TRBJ1-6 and V is TRBV20-1; 8 bases agree with TRBD1. This CDR3 comprises 15 residues. Germline CDR1 reads DFQATT; CDR2 reads SNEGSKA (reference sequence). V was clipped by 0 bases and J by 7 bases; unmatched bases: 5. This CDR3 reads CSARDPHRGNSPLHF. CDR3 coding DNA: TGCAGTGCTAGAGATCCCCACAGGGGGAATTCACCCCTCCACTTT.

This clonotype was seen repeatedly, ten times or more. This chain links TRBV28 with TRBJ2-4; no clear D. The CDR3 loop spans 14 amino acids. Germline V gene sequence: CDR1 MDHEN, CDR2 SYDVKM. V was clipped by 3 bases and J by 1 base, with 7 bases between them. CDR3 nucleotide sequence: TGTGCCAGCAGTTTCGCGCCCGCCAAAAACATTCAGTACTTC. Residues: CASSFAPAKNIQYF.

In its sample, this clonotype was seen many times. V gene TRBV6-2 or TRBV6-3 combines with J gene TRBJ1-5; D might be TRBD1 (5 bases). The CDR3 is 17 residues long. CDR1 is MNHEY, CDR2 SVGEGT, per germline. The ends were cut back, 4 bases at V and 7 bases at J, with 23 bases in the middle. CDR3 DNA: TGTGCCAGCAGTTTTCCTAAACTCTTCAGGGACGAGCAGCCCCAGCATTTT. This encodes CASSFPKLFRDEQPQHF.